This entry lists 17 T cell receptor beta chains sequenced from one sample in a study of T cell responses to AZD1222 COVID-19 vaccine. TCRdb's copy holds only in-frame clones and misses some; the assay was immunoSEQ multiplex PCR. The sample contains some 130,000 clones, approximately 83% of which appear only once. This material consisted of peripheral blood, taken on day 0 of AZD1222 vaccination. Receptors were obtained from an adult in good health.

V and J are TRBV7-9 and TRBJ2-7; 7 nucleotides agree with TRBD1. This CDR3 region has 15 residues. V shed 4 bases and J 1 base; nucleotides not matched to a gene: 7. Germline CDR1 SEHNR, CDR2 FQNEAQ (reference sequence). The CDR3 DNA reads as TGTGCCAGCAGCTCCTGGGACAGCCTTTCCTACGAGCAGTACTTC. Protein product: CASSSWDSLSYEQYF.

The genes are TRBV27 and TRBJ2-7, with D hard to call. Germline V CDR1 and CDR2: MNHEY, SMNVEV (reference sequence). Between the trimmed V and J ends, which lost 2 bases and 4 bases, there was a span of 12 bases. This CDR3 spans 14 amino acids. The CDR3: CASSLPGSQYEQYF. The CDR3 DNA follows: TGTGCCAGCAGTTTACCCGGGTCTCAATACGAGCAGTACTTC.

This clone occurred a few times. The chain couples TRBV24-1 to TRBJ1-1; a weak D match, TRBD1 (6 bases). CDR1 is KGHDR, CDR2 SFDVKD, per germline. The CDR3 consists of 15 residues. Trimming removed 5 bases at V and 2 bases at J, with 14 bases between. CDR3 in amino acids: CATSGRAGGNTEAFF. CDR3 nucleotide sequence: TGTGCCACCAGTGGGCGGGCCGGGGGCAACACTGAAGCTTTCTTT.

J is TRBJ2-3 and V is TRBV28; TRBD2 matches 8 bases. The CDR3 has 16 amino acids. Germline CDR1 reads MDHEN; CDR2 reads SYDVKM. V was clipped by 4 bases and J by 1 base; unmatched bases: 7. CDR3 residues: CASSSPTGGGTDTQYF. CDR3 nucleotides: TGTGCCAGCAGTTCACCCACGGGAGGGGGCACAGATACGCAGTATTTT.

The chain couples TRBV4-2 to TRBJ1-1, with TRBD1 matching 8 bases. CDR1 is LGHNA and CDR2 is YNFKEQ in the germline V gene. The ends lost 4 bases at V and 5 bases at J; junction bases unmatched: 6. The CDR3 loop spans 14 amino acids. The DNA for the CDR3 is TGTGCCAGCAGCCTCAGGGACAGGCTTACTGAAGCTTTCTTT. This translates into CASSLRDRLTEAFF.

The genes are TRBV6-6 and TRBJ2-1; D not resolved. V was pared by 0 bases and J by 4 bases, with 10 bases between. From germline, CDR1 is MNHNY and CDR2 SVGAGI (reference sequence). The CDR3 loop spans 15 amino acids. CDR3 in amino acids: CASSYSTWYYNEQFF. The CDR3 bases are TGTGCCAGCAGTTACTCGACTTGGTATTACAATGAGCAGTTCTTC.

The rearrangement links TRBV2 to TRBJ2-7, with 8 nucleotides matching TRBD2. Germline V gene sequence: CDR1 SNHLY, CDR2 FYNNEI. This CDR3 is built from 13 residues. The junction had 6 bases not matched to a gene; V was cut back by 9 bases and J by 2 bases. CDR3 sequence reads: CARRLAPAYEQYF. In DNA, the CDR3 is TGTGCCAGGCGACTAGCGCCCGCCTACGAGCAGTACTTC.

This chain uses TRBV7-2 with TRBJ1-2; 9 bases match TRBD1. In germline, CDR1 is SGHTA, CDR2 FQGNSA. This CDR3 contains 13 residues. J was trimmed by 8 bases and V by 7 bases; bases with no gene match: 8. CDR3 nucleotide sequence: TGTGCCAGCACCACAGGGGGCGCAAACGGCTACACCTTC. It codes for CASTTGGANGYTF.

The chain employs TRBV7-9 and TRBJ1-3, with unresolved D. Trimming pared 1 base from V and 6 bases from J, leaving 4 bases between. The CDR3 consists of 12 residues. CDR1 and CDR2 from the germline V gene are SEHNR and FQNEAQ (reference sequence). Here the CDR3 DNA reads TGTGCCAGCAGCTTAGGCGTAAACACCATATATTTT. Translation: CASSLGVNTIYF. Filled out from reference TRBV7-9 and TRBJ1-3, the complete variable domain reads DTGVSQNPRHKITKRGQNVTFRCDPISEHNRLYWYRQTLGQGPEFLTYFQNEAQLEKSRLLSDRFSAERPKGSFSTLEIQRTEQGDSAMYLCASSLGVNTIYFGEGSWLTVV.

The chain couples TRBV30 to TRBJ1-6, with D perhaps TRBD1 (5 bases). Per germline, CDR1 GTSNPN and CDR2 SVGIG (reference sequence). Trimming removed 0 bases at V and 0 bases at J, with 15 bases between. This CDR3 contains 18 residues. The CDR3 region has the DNA TGTGCCTGGAGTGTAACCGGGGCCGAAAGCTCCTATAATTCACCCCTCCACTTT. Protein: CAWSVTGAESSYNSPLHF. Looking up the rest from reference TRBV30 and TRBJ1-6 gives the full variable domain: SQTIHQWPATLVQPVGSPLSLECTVEGTSNPNLYWYRQAAGRGLQLLFYSVGIGQISSEVPQNLSASRPQDRQFILSSKKLLLSDSGFYLCAWSVTGAESSYNSPLHFGNGTRLTVT.

The rearrangement uses TRBV7-2 and TRBJ1-4, with D perhaps matching TRBD1 (6 bases). The CDR3 contains 17 residues. Trimming left V 5 bases short and J 8 bases short, with 24 bases between. Germline assignment: CDR1 SGHTA and CDR2 FQGNSA. The CDR3 loop is CASSPGRRGGFGEKLFF. CDR3 nucleotide sequence: TGTGCCAGCAGCCCGGGTCGGAGAGGGGGATTTGGAGAAAAACTGTTTTTT.

The chain uses TRBV2 and TRBJ2-5, with D perhaps TRBD1 or TRBD2 (5 bases each). Germline V gene lookup returns CDR1 SNHLY and CDR2 FYNNEI. This CDR3 contains 15 residues. The germline V and J ends were trimmed by 5 bases and 4 bases, with 17 bases remaining between them. The CDR3 here is CASSSIPDSGETQYF. The CDR3 nucleotides are TGTGCCAGCAGTTCCATACCCGACAGCGGAGAGACCCAGTACTTC. The variable domain in full, completed from reference TRBV2 and TRBJ2-5, reads EPEVTQTPSHQVTQMGQEVILRCVPISNHLYFYWYRQILGQKVEFLVSFYNNEISEKSEIFDDQFSVERPDGSNFTLKIRSTKLEDSAMYFCASSSIPDSGETQYFGPGTRLLVL.

This clone was detected only a few times. The chain is built from TRBV6-5 and TRBJ1-2, with 7 bases fitting TRBD1. Looked up from germline, CDR1 is MNHEY and CDR2 is SVGAGI. V dropped 8 bases and J dropped 7; count of bases not matched to a gene: 10. There are 13 residues in the CDR3. The CDR3 loop reads CASEVYRGGGYTF. For the CDR3, the DNA is TGTGCCAGCGAAGTATACAGGGGAGGTGGCTACACCTTC.

The rearrangement joins TRBV7-6 to TRBJ2-1; either TRBD1 or TRBD2 may supply D (5 bases each). Germline V lookup: CDR1 SGHVS, CDR2 FNYEAQ. Trimming removed 5 bases from V and 2 bases from J, with 7 bases in between. This CDR3 has 13 amino acids. The CDR3 DNA reads TGTGCCAGCAGCAGAGGGGCCTACAATGAGCAGTTCTTC. Encoded protein: CASSRGAYNEQFF. The full variable domain, completed using reference TRBV7-6 and TRBJ2-1, is GAGVSQSPRYKVTKRGQDVALRCDPISGHVSLYWYRQALGQGPEFLTYFNYEAQQDKSGLPNDRFSAERPEGSISTLTIQRTEQRDSAMYRCASSRGAYNEQFFGPGTRLTVL.

V and J are TRBV6-1 and TRBJ1-1; a possible D gene is TRBD1 (5 bases). The V gene lost 0 bases and the J gene lost 8 bases, with 10 bases spanning the gap. Germline V CDR1 and CDR2: MNHNS, SASEGT. The CDR3 covers 13 residues. CDR3 coding DNA: TGTGCCAGCAGTGAAGCAAGGGGACTGGAAGCTTTCTTT. Protein sequence: CASSEARGLEAFF.

This chain joins TRBV6-5 and TRBJ2-3; D gene uncertain. Trimming left V 6 bases short and J 1 base short, with 5 bases between. The CDR3 length is 12 residues. CDR1 is MNHEY, CDR2 SVGAGI, per germline. Written as DNA, the CDR3 is TGTGCCAGCAGGACCCGCACAGATACGCAGTATTTT. Translating it yields CASRTRTDTQYF.

The V gene is TRBV7-8, the J gene TRBJ1-1; the D is unclear. Germline V gene data show CDR1 as SGHVS and CDR2 as FQNEAQ. Trimming pared 8 bases from V and 4 bases from J, leaving 14 bases between. The CDR3 contains 13 residues. The CDR3 nucleotides read TGTGCCAGCCTCCCGGTCGGCGGCACTGAAGCTTTCTTT. Its protein is CASLPVGGTEAFF.